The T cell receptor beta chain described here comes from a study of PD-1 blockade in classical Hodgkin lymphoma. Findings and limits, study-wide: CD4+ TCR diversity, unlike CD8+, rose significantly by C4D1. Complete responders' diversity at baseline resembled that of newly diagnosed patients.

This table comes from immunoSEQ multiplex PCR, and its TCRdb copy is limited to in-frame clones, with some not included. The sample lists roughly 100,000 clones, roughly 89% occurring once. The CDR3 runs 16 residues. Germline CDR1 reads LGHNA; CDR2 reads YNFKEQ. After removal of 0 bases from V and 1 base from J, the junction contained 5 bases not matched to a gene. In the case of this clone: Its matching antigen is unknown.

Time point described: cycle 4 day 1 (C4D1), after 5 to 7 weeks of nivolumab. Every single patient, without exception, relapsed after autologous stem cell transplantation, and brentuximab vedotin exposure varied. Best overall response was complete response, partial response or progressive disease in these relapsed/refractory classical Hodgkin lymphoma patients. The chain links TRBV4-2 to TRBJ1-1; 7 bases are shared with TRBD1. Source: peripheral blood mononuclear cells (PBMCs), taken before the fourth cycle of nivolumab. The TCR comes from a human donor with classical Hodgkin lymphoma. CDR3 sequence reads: CASSQERGQPNTEAFF. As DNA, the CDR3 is TGTGCCAGCAGCCAAGAGCGGGGACAGCCGAACACTGAAGCTTTCTTT.